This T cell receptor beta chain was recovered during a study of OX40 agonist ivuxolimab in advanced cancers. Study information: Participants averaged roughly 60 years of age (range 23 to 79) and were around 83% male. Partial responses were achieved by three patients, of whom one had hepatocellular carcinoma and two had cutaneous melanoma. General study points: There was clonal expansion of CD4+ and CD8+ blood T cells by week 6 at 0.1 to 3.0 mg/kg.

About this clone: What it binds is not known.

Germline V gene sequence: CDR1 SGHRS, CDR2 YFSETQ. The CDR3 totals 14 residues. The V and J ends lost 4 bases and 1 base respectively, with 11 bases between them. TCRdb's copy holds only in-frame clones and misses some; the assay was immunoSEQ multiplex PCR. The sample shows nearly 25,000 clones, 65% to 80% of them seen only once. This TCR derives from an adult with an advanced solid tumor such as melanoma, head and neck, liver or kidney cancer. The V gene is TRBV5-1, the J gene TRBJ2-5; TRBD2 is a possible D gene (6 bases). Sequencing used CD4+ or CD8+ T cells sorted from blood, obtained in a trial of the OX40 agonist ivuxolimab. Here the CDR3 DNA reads TGCGCCAGCAGCCGCTCTAGCGCCCAAGAGACCCAGTACTTC. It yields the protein CASSRSSAQETQYF. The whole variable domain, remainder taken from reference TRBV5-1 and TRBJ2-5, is KAGVTQTPRYLIKTRGQQVTLSCSPISGHRSVSWYQQTPGQGLQFLFEYFSETQRNKGNFPGRFSGRQFSNSRSEMNVSTLELGDSALYLCASSRSSAQETQYFGPGTRLLVL.